Listed below are T cell receptor beta chains from one sample, sequenced in a study of blood T cell repertoires in COVID-19. Clones were read by immunoSEQ multiplex PCR, and TCRdb kept only the in-frame ones, dropping some. The table shows some 41,000 clones, with 91% occurring only once. The sample taken for sequencing was peripheral blood. These receptor sequences come from a woman in her 30s in a cohort sampled during active COVID-19. Each CDR3 is given with its conserved first and last residue. Each record gives: J gene, V gene, D gene, clone size, CDR3 protein, CDR3 DNA. A D gene is named only where the DNA matches it firmly. Rows give clone size only sometimes, using once, few, many, or a class for an expanded clone.

>TRBJ2-2|TRBV2|NA|NA
CASSSRVGLTGELFF
TGTGCCAGCAGTAGCAGGGTAGGGCTCACCGGGGAGCTGTTTTTT
>TRBJ2-7|TRBV11-3|NA|NA
CASSPRSWSGEGYEQYF
TGTGCCAGCAGCCCCCGGTCCTGGTCGGGAGAAGGCTACGAGCAGTACTTC
>TRBJ2-1|TRBV10-3|TRBD1|NA
CAISRGQYNEQFF
TGTGCCATCAGTAGGGGACAGTACAATGAGCAGTTCTTC
>TRBJ1-4|TRBV9|TRBD1|NA
CASSSPGTGEPLATNEKLFF
TGTGCCAGCAGCTCCCCCGGGACAGGGGAACCTCTCGCAACTAATGAAAAACTGTTTTTT
>TRBJ1-1|TRBV5-1|NA|NA
CASSLDRGANTEAFF
TGCGCCAGCAGCTTGGATCGGGGGGCAAACACTGAAGCTTTCTTT
>TRBJ2-7|TRBV6-6|NA|NA
CASSYDNSYEQYF
TGTGCCAGCAGTTACGACAACTCCTACGAGCAGTACTTC
>TRBJ2-1|TRBV2|NA|NA
CASSEIDEQFF
TGTGCCAGCAGTGAAATCGATGAGCAGTTCTTC
>TRBJ2-5|TRBV10-1|TRBD1|NA
CASSSHGQAQETQYF
TGCGCCAGCAGTTCCCATGGACAGGCGCAAGAGACCCAGTACTTC
>TRBJ1-2|TRBV2|NA|NA
CASLPLSYGYTF
TGTGCCAGCTTGCCCCTATCTTATGGCTACACCTTC
>TRBJ2-5|TRBV9|TRBD2|NA
CASSEGLAGGYVETQYF
TGTGCCAGCAGCGAAGGACTAGCGGGAGGTTATGTGGAGACCCAGTACTTC
>TRBJ2-1|TRBV7-6|NA|NA
CASSLVAELTYNEQFF
TGTGCCAGCAGCTTAGTTGCGGAGCTTACCTACAATGAGCAGTTCTTC
>TRBJ1-2|TRBV28|NA|NA
CASTSNYGYTF
TGTGCCAGCACCTCTAACTATGGCTACACCTTC
>TRBJ1-4|TRBV6-1|NA|NA
CASSEDRSIEKLFF
TGTGCCAGCAGTGAAGACAGGTCGATTGAAAAACTGTTTTTT
>TRBJ2-7|TRBV3-1/TRBV3-2|NA|NA
CASSQAIYGFLRGYEQYF
TGTGCCAGCAGCCAAGCAATTTATGGGTTTTTAAGGGGCTACGAGCAGTACTTC
>TRBJ2-1|TRBV24-1|TRBD1|NA
CATSDYRGSYNEQFF
TGTGCCACCAGTGATTACAGGGGCTCCTACAATGAGCAGTTCTTC
>TRBJ2-7|TRBV3-1/TRBV3-2|TRBD1|NA
CASSPGQGFYEQYF
TGTGCCAGCAGCCCGGGACAGGGATTCTACGAGCAGTACTTC
>TRBJ2-1|TRBV7-2|TRBD1|NA
CASSLTGTAVNEQFF
TGTGCCAGCAGCTTAACCGGGACAGCTGTCAATGAGCAGTTCTTC
>TRBJ2-7|TRBV30|NA|NA
CAWSATKQYF
TGTGCCTGGAGCGCTACCAAGCAGTACTTC
>TRBJ2-7|TRBV27|NA|NA
CASSSPPTGLSSYEQYF
TGTGCCAGCAGTTCCCCTCCGACAGGTCTCAGCTCCTACGAGCAGTACTTC
>TRBJ1-2|TRBV7-9|NA|NA
CASSSHYGYTF
TGTGCCAGCAGTTCTCACTATGGCTACACCTTC
>TRBJ2-5|TRBV29-1|NA|NA
CSAYTGSETQYF
TGCAGCGCTTATACAGGGTCAGAGACCCAGTACTTC
>TRBJ2-3|TRBV3-1/TRBV3-2|NA|once
CASSRRHAASTDTQYF
TGTGCCAGCAGCCGCAGACATGCCGCTAGCACAGATACGCAGTATTTT
>TRBJ2-3|TRBV24-1|NA|once
CASRGTSVDTQYF
TGTGCCTCCCGAGGTACCTCGGTGGATACGCAGTATTTT
>TRBJ2-3|TRBV3-1/TRBV3-2|TRBD2|NA
CASSHIAGVADTQYF
TGTGCCAGCAGCCATATAGCGGGAGTTGCAGATACGCAGTATTTT
>TRBJ2-2|TRBV24-1|TRBD2|NA
CATSDFRTQMAGASTGELFF
TGTGCCACCAGTGATTTCCGAACCCAGATGGCGGGAGCGTCGACCGGGGAGCTGTTTTTT
>TRBJ1-3|TRBV19|NA|NA
CASRSGSSGNTIYF
TGTGCCAGCCGATCGGGTTCCTCTGGAAACACCATATATTTT
>TRBJ1-5|TRBV6-5|NA|NA
CASGGSASNQPQHF
TGTGCCAGCGGCGGGTCAGCTAGCAATCAGCCCCAGCATTTT
>TRBJ2-5|TRBV12-3/TRBV12-4|TRBD2|NA
CASSNSGTETQYF
TGTGCCAGCAGTAATAGCGGGACAGAGACCCAGTACTTC
>TRBJ2-2|TRBV7-3|NA|NA
CASSGQKNTGELFF
TGTGCCAGCAGCGGACAGAAAAACACCGGGGAGCTGTTTTTT
>TRBJ1-1|TRBV3-1/TRBV3-2|NA|NA
CASSQDAKGATEAFF
TGTGCCAGCAGCCAAGATGCGAAGGGAGCCACTGAAGCTTTCTTT
>TRBJ2-5|TRBV6-5|NA|NA
CASSRHREETQYF
TGTGCCAGCAGCCGGCACAGGGAAGAGACCCAGTACTTC
>TRBJ2-7|TRBV15|TRBD1|NA
CATSRDAGQGFYEQYF
TGTGCCACCAGCAGAGATGCGGGACAGGGGTTCTACGAGCAGTACTTC
>TRBJ1-5|TRBV5-8|NA|once
CASSLARNQPQHF
TGTGCCAGCAGCTTGGCTCGCAATCAGCCCCAGCATTTT
>TRBJ2-1|TRBV7-9|TRBD2|NA
CASSLGPSGRAGYNEQFF
TGTGCCAGCAGCTTAGGTCCCAGCGGGAGGGCCGGGTACAATGAGCAGTTCTTC
>TRBJ1-1|TRBV7-8|NA|NA
CASSREAAFF
TGTGCCAGCAGCCGCGAAGCGGCTTTCTTT
>TRBJ2-3|TRBV30|TRBD2|NA
CAWSKARTSGRTDTQYF
TGTGCCTGGAGTAAAGCACGGACTAGCGGGCGCACAGATACGCAGTATTTT
>TRBJ1-6|TRBV2|NA|NA
CASREGWEYNSPLHF
TGTGCCAGCAGAGAGGGCTGGGAGTATAATTCACCCCTCCACTTT
>TRBJ1-5|TRBV12-3/TRBV12-4|NA|NA
CASSDRPGPQHF
TGTGCCAGCAGTGACAGGCCAGGGCCCCAGCATTTT
>TRBJ2-1|TRBV7-2|TRBD2|NA
CASSLLAGAYNEQFF
TGTGCCAGCAGCTTGCTAGCGGGAGCTTACAATGAGCAGTTCTTC
>TRBJ2-7|TRBV4-1|NA|NA
CASSQSAGVLGEQYF
TGCGCCAGCAGCCAATCTGCGGGCGTCCTAGGCGAGCAGTACTTC
>TRBJ2-7|TRBV7-2|NA|NA
CASSLGTTITQYF
TGTGCCAGCAGCTTAGGAACAACCATCACGCAGTACTTC
>TRBJ1-1|TRBV28|NA|few
CASSSGSNTEAFF
TGTGCCAGCAGTTCCGGGAGCAACACTGAAGCTTTCTTT
>TRBJ1-1|TRBV7-3|TRBD1|NA
CASSFYGQEEAFF
TGTGCCAGCAGCTTCTACGGACAGGAGGAAGCTTTCTTT
>TRBJ2-7|TRBV27|TRBD2|once
CASSQGLAGTEQYF
TGTGCCAGCAGTCAAGGACTAGCGGGAACCGAGCAGTACTTC
>TRBJ2-5|TRBV6-5|TRBD2|NA
CASSYRRTSGKETQYF
TGTGCCAGCAGTTACCGTCGGACTAGCGGGAAAGAGACCCAGTACTTC
>TRBJ2-1|TRBV5-5|NA|NA
CASSLARASVGSYNEQFF
TGTGCCAGCAGCTTGGCAAGGGCTAGCGTTGGCTCCTACAATGAGCAGTTCTTC
>TRBJ1-5|TRBV7-2|TRBD1|NA
CASSLDRGYNQPQHF
TGTGCCAGCAGCCTAGACAGGGGTTACAATCAGCCCCAGCATTTT